Presented here are 22 T cell receptor beta chains from one specimen sequenced in a study of blood T cells in healthy people across ages. Through a sample-barcoded 5' primer and a J-beta primer mix, a second PCR was run for roughly 6 to 11 cycles. TCRdb itself ran the 5' RACE reads through MiXCR, one entry per CDR3 protein. Of over a million distinct CDR3 sequences listed, about 45% are singletons. Input material: blood. Receptors originate from a woman between 18 and 29 years old in good health.

The chain is built from TRBV3-1 and TRBJ1-5; D is possibly TRBD1 (5 bases). The CDR3 is 15 amino acids. Germline values: CDR1 LGHDT, CDR2 YNNKEL (reference sequence). Trimming cost V 0 bases and J 6 bases, with 12 bases left between them. As DNA, the CDR3 is TGTGCCAGCAGCCAAGATGGGGGGACCCCTCAGCCCCAGCATTTT. This encodes CASSQDGGTPQPQHF.

Comment on this clonotype: A much larger clone sits a single nucleotide away, making a read error possible. Written as DNA, the CDR3 is TGCGCCAGCAACCAAGTCTACGGCACAGATACGCAGTATTTT. Its translation is CASNQVYGTDTQYF. The chain recombines TRBV4-3 with TRBJ2-3; D not certain. Germline V gene lookup returns CDR1 LGHNA and CDR2 YSLEER. CDR3 length equals 14 residues.

The rearrangement links TRBV20-1 to TRBJ1-6; no definite D call. V dropped 4 bases and J dropped 0 bases, with 7 bases sitting between them. There are 14 residues in the CDR3. The germline V gene encodes CDR1 DFQATT and CDR2 SNEGSKA (reference sequence). The CDR3 is CSATLRSYNSPLHF. The DNA of the CDR3 is TGCAGTGCTACACTCCGCTCCTATAATTCACCCCTCCACTTT.

This chain's CDR3 is CASSSLDSTDTQYF. As DNA, the CDR3 is TGTGCCAGCAGCTCGCTGGACAGCACAGATACGCAGTATTTT. The chain employs TRBV5-4 and TRBJ2-3; D uncertain. There are 14 residues in the CDR3. Germline CDR1 reads SGHNT; CDR2 reads YYREEE (reference sequence). Trimming cost V 3 bases and J 0 bases, with 8 bases left between them.

The chain recombines TRBV27 with TRBJ1-5; 7 bases map to TRBD1. This CDR3 has 14 residues. Germline values: CDR1 MNHEY, CDR2 SMNVEV (reference sequence). V lost 7 bases and J lost 2; bases outside the gene matches: 5. CDR3 sequence: CASTRQGGNQPQHF. DNA of the CDR3: TGTGCCAGCACCAGACAGGGCGGCAATCAGCCCCAGCATTTT.

The chain recombines TRBV20-1 with TRBJ2-1; 9 nucleotides line up with TRBD1. This CDR3 comprises 13 residues. Germline V lookup: CDR1 DFQATT, CDR2 SNEGSKA (reference sequence). The J segment lost 9 bases and the V segment lost 5 bases, leaving 8 bases of the junction unmatched. The DNA for the CDR3 is TGCAGTGCTGTCCCGGGACAGGGAGCTGAGCAGTTCTTC. Its translation: CSAVPGQGAEQFF.

The J gene is TRBJ1-2, the V gene TRBV24-1; 7 nucleotides match TRBD1. The germline gives CDR1 KGHDR, CDR2 SFDVKD. J lost 4 bases, V lost 7 bases, and 11 bases had no gene match. The CDR3 runs 15 residues. The CDR3 DNA reads as TGTGCCACCAGCAAGACAGGGTTCGACAGCTATGGCTACACCTTC. This sequence encodes CATSKTGFDSYGYTF.

The chain joins TRBV30 to TRBJ1-2, with D possibly TRBD1 on 5 matching bases. Germline values: CDR1 GTSNPN, CDR2 SVGIG (reference sequence). V dropped 0 bases and J dropped 0 bases, with 17 bases sitting between them. The CDR3 is 17 residues long. The CDR3 DNA reads as TGTGCCTGGAGTGTAGCATTGGGGGAGAAAGCTAACTATGGCTACACCTTC. Translated: CAWSVALGEKANYGYTF.

The chain couples TRBV6-5 to TRBJ2-5; D might be TRBD1 (6 bases). CDR1 MNHEY and CDR2 SVGAGI come from the germline V gene. The CDR3 runs 15 residues. Trimming stripped 0 bases from V and 2 bases from J, with 10 bases between. The CDR3 nucleotides read TGTGCCAGCAGTTACTCGTGGGGGCAGCAAGAGACCCAGTACTTC. Translated: CASSYSWGQQETQYF.

This clonotype occurred a few times. The chain is built from TRBV20-1 and TRBJ1-1; 8 nucleotides agree with TRBD1. After removal of 5 bases from V and 0 bases from J, the junction contained 8 bases not matched to a gene. This CDR3 is 15 amino acids long. CDR1 and CDR2 from the germline V gene are DFQATT and SNEGSKA (reference sequence). The CDR3, as DNA: TGCAGTGCTGGGACAGGACTCTGGATGAACACTGAAGCTTTCTTT. Translating it yields CSAGTGLWMNTEAFF.

This clonotype was observed a handful of times. The chain recombines TRBV6-5 with TRBJ2-3, with D unresolved. Germline CDR1 is MNHEY and CDR2 is SVGAGI. The CDR3 has 15 amino acids. The V end was cut by 2 bases, the J end by 4 bases, with 13 bases between. In nucleotides, the CDR3 is TGTGCCAGCAGTTACGCAAGAGGCACGGCAGATACGCAGTATTTT. This gives the protein CASSYARGTADTQYF.

This chain uses TRBV7-2 with TRBJ2-3, with D perhaps matching TRBD1 or TRBD2 (5 bases each). The germline V gene has CDR1 SGHTA and CDR2 FQGNSA. The V gene lost 1 base and the J gene lost 2 bases, with 13 bases spanning the gap. This CDR3 region has 16 residues. CDR3 coding DNA: TGTGCCAGCAGCTTAGTGGGACGAGCGACCACAGATACGCAGTATTTT. Translating gives CASSLVGRATTDTQYF.

The V and J genes are TRBV12-3 or TRBV12-4 and TRBJ1-1, with D perhaps TRBD1 (6 bases). The V end lost 3 bases, the J end lost 1 base, and 15 bases lay between the germline ends. CDR3 length equals 16 residues. CDR3 sequence: CASSFYMGAQNTEAFF. CDR3 DNA sequence: TGTGCCAGCAGTTTTTATATGGGGGCCCAGAACACTGAAGCTTTCTTT.

This chain connects TRBV20-1 to TRBJ2-2; D is possibly TRBD1 (5 bases). The V gene lost 0 bases and the J gene lost 6 bases, with 8 bases spanning the gap. Germline CDR1 DFQATT, CDR2 SNEGSKA (reference sequence). The CDR3 is made up of 13 amino acids. The CDR3 region is CSARDPGSGELFF. Here the CDR3 DNA reads TGCAGTGCTAGAGATCCAGGGTCCGGGGAGCTGTTTTTT.

The V and J genes are TRBV6-4 and TRBJ2-3, with D possibly called TRBD1 or TRBD2 (6 bases each). CDR1 and CDR2 from the germline V gene are MRHNA and SNTAGT. CDR3 size: 16 residues. Trimming removed 0 bases from V and 1 base from J, with 11 bases in between. The CDR3 sequence: CASSDSTGGGTDTQYF. The CDR3 bases are TGTGCCAGCAGTGACTCGACCGGGGGCGGCACAGATACGCAGTATTTT.

With respect to this clonotype: A read error may produce the germline difference seen at one junction end. This rearrangement joins TRBV11-2 to TRBJ2-1; no reliable D call. Germline CDR1 is SGHAT and CDR2 is FQNNGV. This CDR3 has 13 amino acids. Here the CDR3 DNA reads TGTACCAGCAGCTCAATGATTCAGGATGAGCAGTTCTTC. The encoded protein is CTSSSMIQDEQFF.

There are a few counts of this clonotype. The V call is TRBV3-1, the J call TRBJ2-2; D remains unclear. Trimming left V 1 base short and J 4 bases short, with 13 bases between. The CDR3 spans 16 residues. Germline lookup yields CDR1 LGHDT and CDR2 YNNKEL (reference sequence). The CDR3 sequence: CASSQAVRQTTGELFF. CDR3 nucleotide sequence: TGTGCCAGCAGCCAAGCTGTTCGGCAGACCACCGGGGAGCTGTTTTTT.

This clonotype was counted a few times. The chain combines TRBV10-3 with TRBJ1-4; 7 nucleotides agree with TRBD1. The trim removed 9 bases at V and 4 bases at J, leaving 5 bases unmatched. This CDR3 comprises 13 residues. The germline V gene encodes CDR1 ENHRY and CDR2 SYGVKD. CDR3 DNA: TGTGCCATAAAAGACAGGGATAATGAAAAACTGTTTTTT. Residues: CAIKDRDNEKLFF.

This clonotype has more than one count but fewer than ten. The chain combines TRBV20-1 with TRBJ1-4, with 8 bases that match TRBD1. The junction had 4 bases not matched to a gene; V was cut back by 5 bases and J by 8 bases. The CDR3 spans 12 residues. Germline V lookup: CDR1 DFQATT, CDR2 SNEGSKA (reference sequence). The CDR3 DNA reads TGCAGTGCTTACAGGGGGGGCGAAAAACTGTTTTTT. Protein sequence: CSAYRGGEKLFF.

Concerning this clonotype itself: A clone one base away is much larger, so this may be a read error. The chain joins TRBV4-1 to TRBJ2-1, with unresolved D. Germline loops: CDR1 MGHRA, CDR2 YSYEKL. The CDR3 spans 14 residues. V lost 1 base to trimming and J lost 4 bases, with 8 bases between them. The CDR3, as DNA: TGCGCCAGCAGCCAAGGTCGGTCTTACAATGAGCAGTTCTTC. Translation: CASSQGRSYNEQFF.

This clonotype was observed a few times. The gene calls are TRBV6-5 and TRBJ1-5; maybe TRBD1 (6 bases). Germline V gives CDR1 MNHEY, CDR2 SVGAGI. This CDR3 contains 13 residues. V was clipped by 5 bases and J by 5 bases, with 10 bases between them. The CDR3, as DNA: TGTGCCAGCAGTGACGGGGGCTATCAGCCCCAGCATTTT. Its protein product is CASSDGGYQPQHF.

This clonotype has a count of ten or more. V usage is TRBV29-1 and J usage is TRBJ2-7, with D maybe TRBD1 (5 bases). The CDR3 length is 12 residues. Per germline, CDR1 SQVTM and CDR2 ANQGSEA. Deletions cut 6 bases from V and 2 bases from J, with 11 bases between. The CDR3 loop reads CSVSDTPYEQYF. CDR3 nucleotides: TGCAGCGTGTCGGACACCCCCTACGAGCAGTACTTC.